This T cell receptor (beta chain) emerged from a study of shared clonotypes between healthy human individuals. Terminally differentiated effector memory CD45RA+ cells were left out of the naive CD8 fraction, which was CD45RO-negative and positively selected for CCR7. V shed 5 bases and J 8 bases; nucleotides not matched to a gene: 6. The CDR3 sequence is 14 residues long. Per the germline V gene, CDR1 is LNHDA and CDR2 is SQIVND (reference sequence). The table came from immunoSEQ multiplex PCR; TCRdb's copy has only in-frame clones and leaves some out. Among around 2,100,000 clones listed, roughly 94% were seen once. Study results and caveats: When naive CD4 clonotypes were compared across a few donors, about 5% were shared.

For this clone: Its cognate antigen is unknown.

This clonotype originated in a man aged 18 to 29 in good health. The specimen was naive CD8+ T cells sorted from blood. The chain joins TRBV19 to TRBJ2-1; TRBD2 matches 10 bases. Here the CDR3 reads CASSAGLADYEQFF. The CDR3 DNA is TGTGCCAGTAGTGCCGGACTAGCGGACTATGAGCAGTTCTTC.